The clone carrying this T cell receptor (beta chain) was found a few times. The record originates from a study of control samples from healthy donors and cancer patients. Germline CDR1 reads SGHRS; CDR2 reads YFSETQ. J lost 6 bases, V lost 4 bases, and 6 bases had no gene match. The CDR3 covers 14 residues. Sequencing used immunoSEQ multiplex PCR; TCRdb keeps in-frame clones, though not all of them. The sample has tens of thousands of clones, about four fifths seen once. The TCR originated in an older man in good health. The rearrangement uses TRBV5-1 and TRBJ1-4; 7 nucleotides align to TRBD1. Sequenced material: blood. CDR3 DNA sequence: TGCGCCAGCAGCGAACAGGGGCTCTATGAAAAACTGTTTTTT. Translation gives CASSEQGLYEKLFF.